The next 12 T cell receptor beta chains were all read from a single sample in a study of T cell clonotyping in hematopoietic cell transplantation. Sequencing used immunoSEQ multiplex PCR; TCRdb keeps in-frame clones, though not all of them. Of about 8,700 clones in the sample, 65% to 90% were seen once. Source: PBMCs, taken 180 days after allogeneic stem cell transplant. The receptors derive from a female patient between 25 and 45 years old who had an allogeneic stem cell transplant, so the T cells may come from the graft donor. Some clones in this sample may be carry-over from other donors' samples.

V is TRBV14 and J is TRBJ1-5, with 10 positions matching TRBD1. CDR3 size: 16 residues. V gave up 2 bases and J gave up 4 bases; unmatched junction bases: 5. The germline V gene has CDR1 SGHDN and CDR2 FVKESK. CDR3 nucleotides: TGTGCCAGCAGCCAACTCCGGGACAGGGGTAATCAGCCCCAGCATTTT. The encoded protein is CASSQLRDRGNQPQHF.

This clone was found a few times. The CDR3 sequence is CASSSVQGETQYF. The CDR3 DNA is TGTGCCAGCAGCTCCGTCCAGGGGGAGACCCAGTACTTC. The J gene is TRBJ2-5, the V gene TRBV5-6, with a possible D match to TRBD1 (6 bases). This CDR3 is 13 amino acids long. V shed 3 bases and J shed 5 bases, with 11 bases lying between them. Germline lookup yields CDR1 SGHDT and CDR2 YYEEEE.

This clone was detected only a few times. This CDR3 is also generated by other DNA sequences in the sample. This chain uses TRBV4-3 with TRBJ2-5; D is tentatively TRBD1 or TRBD2 (7 bases each). This CDR3 has 17 amino acids. Germline loops: CDR1 LGHNA, CDR2 YSLEER. V lost 0 bases and J lost 2, with 16 bases in between. CDR3 bases: TGCGCCAGCAGCCAAGAGGGGTCAGGGGGGGGTCAAGAGACCCAGTACTTC. Amino acid sequence: CASSQEGSGGGQETQYF.

This clone has just one count. The chain employs TRBV5-4 and TRBJ2-7; D gene uncertain. Germline-derived CDR1 and CDR2 are SGHNT and YYREEE (reference sequence). This CDR3 has 15 residues. V was pared by 6 bases and J by 3 bases, with 19 bases between. The CDR3 loop reads CASTQEALGHYEQYF. The CDR3 region has the DNA TGTGCCAGCACCCAGGAAGCCCTCGGGCACTACGAGCAGTACTTC.

This clone was observed once. The V call is TRBV4-3, the J call TRBJ2-1; possible D gene TRBD1, 7 bases. Between the trimmed V and J ends, which lost 0 bases and 4 bases, there was a span of 13 bases. The CDR3 runs to 16 residues. Germline V gives CDR1 LGHNA, CDR2 YSLEER. The CDR3 reads CASSQDGAGGYNEQFF. CDR3 nucleotides: TGCGCCAGCAGCCAAGATGGGGCAGGGGGGTACAATGAGCAGTTCTTC.

This chain uses TRBV5-4 with TRBJ2-7; 8 nucleotides align to TRBD2. Germline loops: CDR1 SGHNT, CDR2 YYREEE (reference sequence). Trimming took 8 bases from V and 6 from J; bases not matched to a gene: 10. The CDR3 totals 13 residues. The CDR3 DNA sequence: TGTGCCAGTACCCTCGGGGGGGTAGGCGAGCAGTACTTC. It specifies CASTLGGVGEQYF.

The V and J genes are TRBV7-9 and TRBJ1-2, with D uncertain. The CDR3 covers 15 residues. V shed 3 bases and J shed 0 bases, with 11 bases lying between them. Germline V CDR1 and CDR2: SEHNR, FQNEAQ (reference sequence). The CDR3 loop reads CASSLGPPPNYGYTF. CDR3 nucleotides: TGTGCCAGCAGCTTGGGTCCCCCCCCTAACTATGGCTACACCTTC.

V usage is TRBV27 and J usage is TRBJ2-7; the D gene could be TRBD1 or TRBD2 (5 bases each). Between the trimmed V and J ends, which lost 7 bases and 2 bases, there was a span of 15 bases. The CDR3 is made up of 14 amino acids. Germline CDR1 MNHEY, CDR2 SMNVEV (reference sequence). DNA for the CDR3: TGTGCCAGCACTCCACGAGGGGCGACCTACGAGCAGTACTTC. Translated: CASTPRGATYEQYF.

The chain has TRBV4-2 and TRBJ1-2; the D gene is possibly TRBD1 (6 bases). The V gene's germline CDR1 is LGHNA and CDR2 YNFKEQ. The germline V and J ends were trimmed by 0 bases and 8 bases, with 13 bases remaining between them. CDR3 length: 14 residues. The chain's CDR3 is CASSQDAGVTGYTF. DNA for the CDR3: TGTGCCAGCAGCCAAGACGCAGGGGTCACAGGCTACACCTTC.

J is TRBJ1-2 and V is TRBV20-1, with D uncertain. Trimming cost V 3 bases and J 2 bases, with 4 bases left between them. This CDR3 spans 11 amino acids. The germline V gene encodes CDR1 DFQATT and CDR2 SNEGSKA (reference sequence). CDR3 sequence: CSASNNYGYTF. The DNA for the CDR3 is TGCAGTGCTAGTAACAACTATGGCTACACCTTC.

The chain carries TRBV27 and TRBJ2-3; possible D gene TRBD2, 5 bases. V lost 2 bases to trimming and J lost 6 bases, with 12 bases between them. CDR1 MNHEY and CDR2 SMNVEV come from the germline V gene (reference sequence). The CDR3 has 14 residues. The CDR3 bases are TGTGCCAGCAGTTTACGCCCTAGCCTGGATACGCAGTATTTT. It yields the protein CASSLRPSLDTQYF.

The rearrangement links TRBV6-5 to TRBJ2-7; D not certain. V gave up 2 bases and J gave up 5 bases, with 7 bases separating them. The germline gives CDR1 MNHEY, CDR2 SVGAGI. This CDR3 is built from 12 residues. The CDR3 nucleotides read TGTGCCAGCAGTTACACTGGGAACGAGCAGTACTTC. Translated, it gives CASSYTGNEQYF.